This entry lists 14 T cell receptor beta chains sequenced from one sample in a study of blood T cell repertoires in COVID-19. The table came from immunoSEQ multiplex PCR; TCRdb's copy has only in-frame clones and leaves some out. The data contain 45,000 to 55,000 clones, around 78% of them singletons. Sample: peripheral blood. Receptor source: a human donor in a cohort sampled during active COVID-19.

This clone was found once. The V and J genes are TRBV6-6 and TRBJ1-2; no clear D. Trimming removed 0 bases from V and 10 bases from J, with 18 bases in between. This CDR3 has 15 amino acids. Germline CDR1 and CDR2: MNHNY and SVGAGI (reference sequence). Here the CDR3 reads CASSYSGETTLNYTF. CDR3 in DNA: TGTGCCAGCAGTTACTCTGGAGAAACGACCCTTAACTACACCTTC.

This rearrangement joins TRBV2 to TRBJ1-5, with D unclear. The CDR3 covers 13 residues. V was trimmed by 5 bases and J by 0 bases, leaving 5 bases between them. Germline-derived CDR1 and CDR2 are SNHLY and FYNNEI. CDR3 in amino acids: CASSPYSNQPQHF. DNA for the CDR3: TGTGCCAGCAGTCCTTATAGCAATCAGCCCCAGCATTTT.

The rearrangement uses TRBV2 and TRBJ1-2; unclear D gene. The germline V gene has CDR1 SNHLY and CDR2 FYNNEI. The V and J ends lost 5 bases and 3 bases respectively, with 7 bases between them. The CDR3 runs to 12 residues. CDR3 protein: CASSREDYGYTF. The DNA of the CDR3 is TGTGCCAGCAGTCGGGAGGACTATGGCTACACCTTC. The whole variable domain, filled in from reference TRBV2 and TRBJ1-2, reads EPEVTQTPSHQVTQMGQEVILRCVPISNHLYFYWYRQILGQKVEFLVSFYNNEISEKSEIFDDQFSVERPDGSNFTLKIRSTKLEDSAMYFCASSREDYGYTFGSGTRLTVV.

The CDR3 is CASSAGQATLHF. Written as DNA, the CDR3 is TGTGCCAGCAGCGCGGGACAGGCCACCCTCCACTTT. The chain links TRBV7-2 to TRBJ1-6; 8 bases map to TRBD1. CDR1 is SGHTA, CDR2 FQGNSA, per germline. V dropped 5 bases and J dropped 14; count of bases not matched to a gene: 5. The CDR3 is made up of 12 amino acids.

This clone turned up a few times. This sequence joins TRBV7-7 and TRBJ2-1; 12 positions match TRBD2. With 5 bases clipped from V and 3 bases from J, the junction kept 2 bases outside the gene matches. CDR3 length: 15 amino acids. Germline loops: CDR1 SSHAT, CDR2 FNYEAQ (reference sequence). CDR3 sequence (DNA): TGTGCCAGCAGCCCTAGCGGGGGGGGCTACAATGAGCAGTTCTTC. It is translated as CASSPSGGGYNEQFF.

The rearrangement uses TRBV5-4 and TRBJ2-7, with a weak D call TRBD1 (5 bases). The germline V gene has CDR1 SGHNT and CDR2 YYREEE (reference sequence). This CDR3 has 14 residues. V gave up 3 bases and J gave up 0 bases, with 10 bases separating them. The DNA of the CDR3 is TGTGCCAGCAGCTCCCGACAGCTCTCCTACGAGCAGTACTTC. Translating gives CASSSRQLSYEQYF.

This clone was counted a few times. This chain links TRBV5-6 with TRBJ2-1; D possibly corresponds to TRBD2 (5 bases). CDR1 is SGHDT and CDR2 is YYEEEE in the germline V gene. The CDR3 covers 15 residues. V lost 0 bases and J 8 bases, leaving 15 bases between the germline ends. CDR3 protein: CASSLVPGSGHEQFF. The CDR3 nucleotides are TGTGCCAGCAGCTTGGTTCCGGGATCTGGGCATGAGCAGTTCTTC.

This clone has a single count. This CDR3 reads CASRGASSYNSPLHF. For the CDR3, the DNA is TGTGCCAGCCGCGGGGCGAGCTCCTATAATTCACCCCTCCACTTT. This rearrangement joins TRBV6-5 to TRBJ1-6; perhaps TRBD1 as D (5 bases). This CDR3 has 15 residues. Germline lookup yields CDR1 MNHEY and CDR2 SVGAGI. Trimming took 8 bases from V and 0 from J, leaving 11 bases between them.

V is TRBV3-1 (or the pseudogene TRBV3-2) and J is TRBJ2-7, with a possible D match to TRBD1 (5 bases). V was cut by 2 bases and J by 0 bases, with 8 bases left in between. The CDR3 covers 14 residues. The germline gives CDR1 LGHDT, CDR2 YNNKEL (reference sequence). The CDR3 bases are TGTGCCAGCAGCCAACAGGGTAGCTCCTACGAGCAGTACTTC. Its protein is CASSQQGSSYEQYF.

The J gene is TRBJ1-5, the V gene TRBV6-5; D perhaps matches TRBD1 (5 bases). CDR1 MNHEY and CDR2 SVGAGI come from the germline V gene. The length of the CDR3 is 15 residues. V gave up 8 bases and J gave up 0 bases, with 14 bases separating them. The CDR3 protein is CASGISGHSNQPQHF. The DNA of the CDR3 is TGTGCCAGCGGGATCTCAGGGCATAGCAATCAGCCCCAGCATTTT.

V is TRBV6-5 and J is TRBJ2-5; 9 bases are a match to TRBD2. Germline lookup yields CDR1 MNHEY and CDR2 SVGAGI. The ends lost 6 bases at V and 5 bases at J; junction bases unmatched: 7. The CDR3 has 14 residues. CDR3: CASRGAGGAETQYF. Here the CDR3 DNA reads TGTGCCAGCAGGGGAGCGGGGGGAGCCGAGACCCAGTACTTC.

The chain couples TRBV7-8 to TRBJ1-2; the match to TRBD1 covers 12 bases. Germline V gene sequence: CDR1 SGHVS, CDR2 FQNEAQ. This CDR3 has 17 residues. The J segment lost 8 bases and the V segment lost 2 bases, leaving 12 bases of the junction unmatched. This CDR3 is CASSLRRDRGHKGGYTF. As DNA, the CDR3 is TGTGCCAGCAGCTTACGACGGGACAGGGGGCATAAGGGCGGCTACACCTTC.

V is TRBV10-2 and J is TRBJ1-1; D not resolved. The V end was cut by 3 bases, the J end by 11 bases, with 13 bases between. The length of the CDR3 is 12 residues. The germline V gene has CDR1 WSHSY and CDR2 SAAADI. The CDR3 bases are TGCGCCAGCAGTGAATTTATAACTAGGGCTTTCTTT. Protein sequence: CASSEFITRAFF.

The chain uses TRBV25-1 and TRBJ1-2; 10 nucleotides line up with TRBD1. The CDR3 extends over 14 amino acids. Per germline, CDR1 MGHDK and CDR2 SYGVNS. J was trimmed by 6 bases and V by 6 bases; bases with no gene match: 7. CDR3: CASSRQGALHGYTF. The CDR3 DNA follows: TGTGCCAGCAGCCGACAGGGGGCTCTCCATGGCTACACCTTC.